This TCR beta chain is from a study of tumor and adjacent non-tumor tissue in lung cancer. Study at large: The cohort had about twelve adenocarcinoma, a couple of squamous cell and 1 small cell patients.

This sample's RNA came from whole unsorted tissue. More than 3 cm separated this lung sample from the edge of the tumor. The library came from three nested PCR rounds adapted from ARM-PCR protocols. In TCRdb, the multiplex PCR reads were re-called with MiXCR into one record per CDR3 protein. The sample lists tens of thousands of distinct CDR3 sequences, 76% occurring once. The CDR3 contains 17 residues. V trimming: 4 bases; J trimming: 3 bases; junction bases outside the gene matches: 8. The germline V gene encodes CDR1 SEHNR and CDR2 FQNEAQ (reference sequence). The gene calls are TRBV7-9 and TRBJ2-3, with 12 nucleotides matching TRBD2. Material for sequencing was distant non-tumor lung tissue. The receptor was isolated from a man aged 65 to 85 with non-small cell lung cancer. The CDR3 sequence is CASSYTSGGRVTDTQYF. As DNA, the CDR3 is TGTGCCAGCAGCTATACTAGCGGGGGGAGAGTTACAGATACGCAGTATTTT.